Detailed here is one T cell receptor (beta chain). The sample comes from a study of blood T cell repertoires in COVID-19. About the research overall: From the United States, Italy and Spain came samples of acute and convalescent COVID-19.

Self-reported history from a screening survey and questionnaire set each donor's cohort. Per the study methods: For nucleated cells, counts were estimated from reference gene primer amplification. The method was immunoSEQ multiplex PCR; TCRdb's version includes in-frame clones alone and lacks a portion of them. V, J and clone size were drawn from that table, and D and trimming were deduced from the DNA. The sample holds just over 150,000 clones, roughly 90% seen once. Per germline, CDR1 MRHNA and CDR2 SNTAGT. CDR3 length: 15 amino acids. V was pared by 0 bases and J by 3 bases, with 12 bases between. The rearrangement links TRBV6-4 to TRBJ2-7, with D unresolved. The clonotype was recovered from a woman in her forties or fifties who had recovered from COVID-19. Input material: PBMCs or T cells enriched from blood (not recorded which). The CDR3 spells CASSDSSPLDYEQYF. DNA of the CDR3: TGTGCCAGCAGTGACTCGAGTCCATTAGACTACGAGCAGTACTTC.